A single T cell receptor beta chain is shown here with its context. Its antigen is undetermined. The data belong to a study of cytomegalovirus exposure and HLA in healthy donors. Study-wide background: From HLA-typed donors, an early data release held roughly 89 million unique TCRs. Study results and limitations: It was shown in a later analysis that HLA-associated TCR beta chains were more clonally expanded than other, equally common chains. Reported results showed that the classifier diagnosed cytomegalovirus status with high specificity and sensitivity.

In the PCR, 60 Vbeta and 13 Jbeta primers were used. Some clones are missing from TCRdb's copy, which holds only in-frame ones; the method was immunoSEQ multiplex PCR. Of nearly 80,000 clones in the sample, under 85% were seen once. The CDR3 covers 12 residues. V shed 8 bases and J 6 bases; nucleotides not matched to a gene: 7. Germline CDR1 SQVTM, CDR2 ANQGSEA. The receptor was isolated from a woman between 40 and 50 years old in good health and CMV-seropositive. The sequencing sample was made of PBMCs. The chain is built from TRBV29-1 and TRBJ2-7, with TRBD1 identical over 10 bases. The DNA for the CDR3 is TGCAGCTCGGGACAGGGGACGGGCGAGCAGTACTTC. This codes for CSSGQGTGEQYF.